This T cell receptor (beta chain) was recovered during a study of blood T cell repertoires in COVID-19. Study as a whole: PBMCs, B-cell-depleted T cells, or T cells provided the cDNA or gDNA that made up the material.

This CDR3 is built from 13 residues. The V gene lost 6 bases and the J gene lost 2 bases, with 10 bases spanning the gap. Measured with immunoSEQ multiplex PCR; TCRdb has only the in-frame clones, and not every one. This repertoire shows roughly 120,000 clones, about 85% found once; its top ten account for approximately 1.5%. The chain employs TRBV12-3 or TRBV12-4 and TRBJ1-1; D is unresolved. The sequence derives from a man in his forties with acute or convalescent COVID-19. The specimen was peripheral blood. The CDR3 spells CASRRHFNTEAFF. CDR3 nucleotides: TGTGCCAGCAGGAGACATTTTAACACTGAAGCTTTCTTT.